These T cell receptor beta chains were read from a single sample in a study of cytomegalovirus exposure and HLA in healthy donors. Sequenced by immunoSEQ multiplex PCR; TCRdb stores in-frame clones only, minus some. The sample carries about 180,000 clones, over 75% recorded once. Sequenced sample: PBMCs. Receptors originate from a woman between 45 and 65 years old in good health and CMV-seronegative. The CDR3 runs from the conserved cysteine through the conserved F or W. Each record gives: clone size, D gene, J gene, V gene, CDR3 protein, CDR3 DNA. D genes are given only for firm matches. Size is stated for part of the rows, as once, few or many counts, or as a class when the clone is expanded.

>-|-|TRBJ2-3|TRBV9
CASSVGHIGGDTQYF
TGTGCCAGCAGCGTGGGGCACATTGGGGGGGATACGCAGTATTTT
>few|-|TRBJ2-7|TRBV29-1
CSVTGAGPPYEQYF
TGCAGCGTCACAGGAGCAGGGCCCCCCTACGAGCAGTACTTC
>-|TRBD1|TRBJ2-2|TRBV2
CASSSQGGSSTGELFF
TGTGCCAGCAGTTCACAGGGGGGTAGTTCCACCGGGGAGCTGTTTTTT
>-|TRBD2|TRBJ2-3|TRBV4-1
CASSQVLAGGAHVSDTQYF
TGCGCCAGCAGCCAAGTTCTAGCGGGAGGGGCACACGTCTCAGATACGCAGTATTTT
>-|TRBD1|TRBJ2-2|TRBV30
CAWTRRDRRNGELFF
TGTGCCTGGACCCGACGGGACAGGCGGAACGGGGAGCTGTTTTTT
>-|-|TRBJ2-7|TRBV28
CASSRQDRYEQYF
TGTGCCAGCAGCCGACAGGATCGCTACGAGCAGTACTTC
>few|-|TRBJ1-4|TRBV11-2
CASSRHPPGEGSLVEKLFF
TGTGCCAGCAGTCGCCACCCACCGGGGGAGGGTTCGTTGGTCGAAAAACTGTTTTTT
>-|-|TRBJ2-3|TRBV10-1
CASSELGADTQYF
TGCGCCAGCAGTGAGCTGGGAGCAGATACGCAGTATTTT
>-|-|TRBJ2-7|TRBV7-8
CASGPSDGSYEQYF
TGTGCCAGCGGGCCTAGCGATGGGTCCTACGAGCAGTACTTC
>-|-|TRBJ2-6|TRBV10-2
CASSEGGANVLTF
TGCGCCAGCTCGGAGGGGGGGGCCAACGTCCTGACTTTC
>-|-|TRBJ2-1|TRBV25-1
CASSVGTYNEQFF
TGTGCCAGCAGTGTCGGGACCTACAATGAGCAGTTCTTC
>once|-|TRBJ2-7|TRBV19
CASSIDRRSPSEQYF
TGTGCCAGTAGTATAGATCGCAGATCCCCCTCTGAGCAGTACTTC
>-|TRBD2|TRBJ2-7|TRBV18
CASSLAGDEQYF
TGTGCCAGCTCACTAGCGGGAGACGAGCAGTACTTC
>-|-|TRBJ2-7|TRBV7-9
CASSTNTEYSYEQYF
TGTGCCAGCAGCACCAACACCGAATACTCCTACGAGCAGTACTTC
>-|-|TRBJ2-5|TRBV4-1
CASSQERAGRQETQYF
TGCGCCAGCAGCCAAGAGCGAGCGGGCCGACAAGAGACCCAGTACTTC
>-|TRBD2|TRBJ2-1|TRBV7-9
CASQRGGSGGLYYNEQFF
TGTGCCAGCCAACGAGGGGGTAGCGGGGGGTTATACTACAATGAGCAGTTCTTC
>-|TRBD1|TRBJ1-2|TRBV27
CASSFGQGNIHGYTF
TGTGCCAGCAGTTTCGGACAGGGGAACATACATGGCTACACCTTC
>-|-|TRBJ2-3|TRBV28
CASSFGGSGDTQYF
TGTGCCAGCAGTTTTGGTGGGAGTGGGGATACGCAGTATTTT
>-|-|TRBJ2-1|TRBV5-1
CASSLDFGSSSANEQFF
TGCGCCAGCAGCTTGGATTTCGGGTCGTCTAGCGCTAACGAGCAGTTCTTC
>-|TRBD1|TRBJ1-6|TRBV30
CAWLLNGRGRGSPLHF
TGTGCCTGGCTGCTTAACGGCAGGGGGAGAGGTTCACCCCTCCACTTT
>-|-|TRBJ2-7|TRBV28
CASSERQGDGSSYEQYF
TGTGCCAGCAGTGAGAGGCAAGGGGACGGGAGCTCCTACGAGCAGTACTTC
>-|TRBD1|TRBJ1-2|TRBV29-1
CSAGKDRVDIDGYTF
TGCAGCGCTGGTAAAGACAGGGTCGATATCGATGGCTACACCTTC
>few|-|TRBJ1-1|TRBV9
CASSAQGSVSTEAFF
TGTGCCAGCAGCGCACAGGGTTCGGTATCCACTGAAGCTTTCTTT
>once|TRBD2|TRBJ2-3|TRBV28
CASSFQLAGGLVDTQYF
TGTGCCAGCAGTTTTCAACTAGCGGGGGGGCTGGTAGATACGCAGTATTTT
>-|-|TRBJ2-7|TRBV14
CASSQLTVSEQYF
TGTGCCAGCAGCCAGCTGACAGTCTCCGAGCAGTACTTC
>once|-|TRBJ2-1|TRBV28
CASSNTGSQLRDEQFF
TGTGCCAGCAGCAATACAGGGTCCCAACTTCGGGATGAGCAGTTCTTC
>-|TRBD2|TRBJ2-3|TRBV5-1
CASRLAGDTQYF
TGCGCCAGCAGACTAGCGGGAGATACGCAGTATTTT
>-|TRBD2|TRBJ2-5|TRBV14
CASSQDPGGASGGPRETQYF
TGTGCCAGCAGCCAAGATCCCGGGGGGGCTAGCGGGGGGCCTAGAGAGACCCAGTACTTC
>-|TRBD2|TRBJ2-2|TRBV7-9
CASSRLAENTGELFF
TGTGCCAGCAGTCGACTAGCTGAGAACACCGGGGAGCTGTTTTTT
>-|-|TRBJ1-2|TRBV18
CASSGGRNYGYTF
TGTGCCAGCTCAGGGGGCAGGAACTATGGCTACACCTTC
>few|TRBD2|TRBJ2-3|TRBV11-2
CASSLNSGESTDTQYF
TGTGCCAGCAGCCTAAATAGCGGGGAGAGCACAGATACGCAGTATTTT
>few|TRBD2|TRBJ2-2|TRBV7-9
CASRSVAGVNTGELFF
TGTGCCAGCAGATCGGTAGCGGGAGTGAACACCGGGGAGCTGTTTTTT
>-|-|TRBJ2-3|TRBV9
CASSLGGSRIGDTQYF
TGTGCCAGCAGCCTGGGAGGCAGTAGAATTGGAGATACGCAGTATTTT
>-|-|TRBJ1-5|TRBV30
CAWSVRRGSYSNQPQHF
TGTGCCTGGAGTGTACGTAGAGGTTCTTATAGCAATCAGCCCCAGCATTTT
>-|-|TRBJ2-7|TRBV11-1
CASSLGQTNYEQYF
TGTGCCAGCAGCTTGGGCCAAACCAACTACGAGCAGTACTTC
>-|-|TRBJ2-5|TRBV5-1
CASSLAYWETQYF
TGCGCCAGCAGCTTGGCCTATTGGGAGACCCAGTACTTC
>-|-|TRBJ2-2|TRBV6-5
CASREVGTGELFF
TGTGCCAGTCGTGAGGTCGGGACCGGGGAGCTGTTTTTT
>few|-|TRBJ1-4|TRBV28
CASTHGGANEKLFF
TGTGCCAGTACCCACGGGGGTGCTAATGAAAAACTGTTTTTT
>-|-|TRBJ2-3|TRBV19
CASRAGSTDTQYF
TGTGCCAGTAGGGCCGGGAGCACAGATACGCAGTATTTT
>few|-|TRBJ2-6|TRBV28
CASSFSGANVLTF
TGTGCCAGCAGCTTCTCTGGGGCCAACGTCCTGACTTTC
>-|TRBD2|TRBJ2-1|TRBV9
CASSVGGGAKQFF
TGTGCCAGCAGCGTTGGCGGGGGGGCCAAGCAGTTCTTC
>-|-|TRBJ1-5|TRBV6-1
CASSEEIGGYNQPQHF
TGTGCCAGCAGTGAAGAGATTGGGGGGTACAATCAGCCCCAGCATTTT
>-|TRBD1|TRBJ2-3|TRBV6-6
CASSTTRTGSDTQYF
TGTGCCAGCAGCACTACCCGGACAGGATCAGATACGCAGTATTTT
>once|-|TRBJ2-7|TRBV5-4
CASSLGLGYEQYF
TGTGCCAGCAGCCTGGGACTTGGCTACGAGCAGTACTTC
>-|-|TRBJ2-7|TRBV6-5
CASRAGPYEQYF
TGTGCCAGCAGGGCGGGGCCCTACGAGCAGTACTTC
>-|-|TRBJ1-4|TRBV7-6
CASGEGANEKLFF
TGTGCCAGCGGGGAGGGGGCTAATGAAAAACTGTTTTTT
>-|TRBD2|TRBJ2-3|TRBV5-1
CASSSGLAESTDTQYF
TGCGCCAGCAGCTCGGGACTAGCGGAAAGCACAGATACGCAGTATTTT
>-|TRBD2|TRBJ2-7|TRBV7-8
CASSLSLAGGYEQYF
TGTGCCAGCAGCTTAAGTCTAGCGGGTGGCTACGAGCAGTACTTC